The entry below describes one T cell receptor (beta chain). Its antigen remains undetermined. Per-nucleotide qualities are absent, and no much larger clonotype sits a single base away. The source of the sample is a study of blood T cell repertoires in COVID-19 (dated by TCRdb to 2020 to 2021). About the study as a whole: ImmuneRACE Cohort 3 recovered participants were defined by two consecutive negative NP/OP PCR tests, healthcare professional clearance, or symptom resolution. Samples covering the acute and convalescent phases of COVID-19 were provided by collaborators in the United States, Italy and Spain. The material from the prospective study consisted of cDNA or gDNA derived from T cells, B-cell-depleted T cells, or PBMCs. Samples came from the ongoing ImmuneRACE study (first 160 participants) plus 1,254 subjects from 6 global collaborators. The repertoires were released in a freely available public database intended as a resource for research on the immune response to SARS-CoV-2. HLA class I and class II types, where available, came from metadata supplied by the sample provider rather than from assay-based typing. Sample metadata almost always included a de-identified subject ID, COVID-19 status, age in years and sex. The dataset comprised deeply sampled blood TCRbeta repertoires from subjects exposed to, actively infected with, or recovered from COVID-19.

Participants in the prospective study were enrolled through a virtual design, were aged about 18 to 90 years, and lived in roughly 25 United States geographic areas. In the prospective study, cohorts were assigned on the basis of participant-reported clinical history obtained from a screening survey and a study questionnaire. Each participant in the prospective study had whole blood, serum and a nasopharyngeal or oropharyngeal swab collected by mobile phlebotomists. Additional blood draws and questionnaires over an approximately 2-month period could optionally be provided by prospective study participants. Prospective study blood samples were shipped either frozen or at room temperature before DNA extraction. What the research found in general, with its limitations: Clinical and demographic metadata were provided uncurated, with the amount varying by source and participant.

TCRbeta CDR3 regions were amplified from genomic DNA by means of the immunoSEQ Assay, a bias-controlled multiplex PCR. In the paper's pipeline: Nucleated cell counts per sample were estimated from amplification of reference gene primers within the assay. Sequence reads were collapsed and filtered to measure the absolute abundance of every unique TCRbeta CDR3 rearrangement. For each sample, productive Simpson clonality was calculated by taking the square root of Simpson's diversity index across productive rearrangements. Held by TCRdb, this immuneACCESS table contains in-frame sequences only and omits some clones. Under half of the omission traces to an unresolved V gene where checked; the cause of the rest is unknown. The DNA was the basis for D and trimming; V, J and clone size are from that table. This sample lists 150,000 to 200,000 clones; roughly 85% were detected once. Over 15% of the sample rests with the top ten.

Sequencing was done on a sample of PBMCs or T cells enriched from blood (not recorded which). This receptor was taken from a woman between 70 and 85 years old in a cohort exposed to, infected with or recovered from COVID-19 (not recorded which).

The CDR3 loop reads CASSQQVRYEQYF. The nucleotide sequence is given as TGTGCCAGCAGTCAGCAGGTCCGCTACGAGCAGTACTTC. This sequence uses TRBV6-6 and TRBJ2-7, with no confident D gene call. Including the terminal cysteine and phenylalanine, the CDR3 comprises 13 residues. The CDR3 DNA has 39 bases and is translated from base 1. Based on the germline V gene (reference sequence), the CDR1 and CDR2 sequences are MNHNY and SVGAGI. V was cut back by 5 bases and J by 3 bases, leaving a gap of 11 bases between them.